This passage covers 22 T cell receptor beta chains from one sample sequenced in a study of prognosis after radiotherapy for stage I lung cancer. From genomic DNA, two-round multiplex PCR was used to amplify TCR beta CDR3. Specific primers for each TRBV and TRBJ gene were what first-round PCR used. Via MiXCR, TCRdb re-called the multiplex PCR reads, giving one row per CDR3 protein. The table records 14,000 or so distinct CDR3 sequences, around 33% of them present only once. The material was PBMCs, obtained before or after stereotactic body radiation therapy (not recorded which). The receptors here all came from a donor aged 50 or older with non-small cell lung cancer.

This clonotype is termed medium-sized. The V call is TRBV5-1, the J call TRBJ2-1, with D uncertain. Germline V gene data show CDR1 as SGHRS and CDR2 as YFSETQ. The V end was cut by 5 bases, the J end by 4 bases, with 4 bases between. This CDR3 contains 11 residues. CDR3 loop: CASRSYNEQFF. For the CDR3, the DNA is TGCGCCAGCAGAAGTTACAATGAGCAGTTCTTC.

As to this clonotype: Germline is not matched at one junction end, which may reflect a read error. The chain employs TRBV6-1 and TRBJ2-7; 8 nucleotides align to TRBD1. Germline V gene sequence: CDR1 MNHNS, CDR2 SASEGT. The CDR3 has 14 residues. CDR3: CAGRRWTGLYEQYF. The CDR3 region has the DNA TGTGCCGGCAGACGGTGGACAGGGCTATACGAGCAGTACTTC.

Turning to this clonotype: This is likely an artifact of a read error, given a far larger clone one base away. The CDR3 is CASSLGQGGFTF. The CDR3 region has the DNA TGTGCCAGCAGCTTAGGACAGGGTGGCTTCACCTTC. The chain employs TRBV7-9 and TRBJ1-2, with 7 bases fitting TRBD1. CDR3 size: 12 residues. In germline, CDR1 is SEHNR, CDR2 FQNEAQ (reference sequence).

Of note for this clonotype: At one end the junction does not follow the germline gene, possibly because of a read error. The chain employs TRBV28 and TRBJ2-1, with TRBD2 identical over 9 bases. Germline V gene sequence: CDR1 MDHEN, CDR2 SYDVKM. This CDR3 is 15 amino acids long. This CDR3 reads CASSWTSVTNNGQFF. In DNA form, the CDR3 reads TGTGCCAGCAGCTGGACTAGCGTCACTAACAATGGGCAGTTCTTC.

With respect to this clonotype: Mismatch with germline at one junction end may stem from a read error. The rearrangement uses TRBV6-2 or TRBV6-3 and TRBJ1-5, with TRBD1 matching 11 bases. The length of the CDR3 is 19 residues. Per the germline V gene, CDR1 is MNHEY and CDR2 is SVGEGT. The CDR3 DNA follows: TGTGCCAGCAGTGATGGCACCGGGACAGGGGGGCGGAGGAGTCAGCCCCAACATTTT. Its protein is CASSDGTGTGGRRSQPQHF.

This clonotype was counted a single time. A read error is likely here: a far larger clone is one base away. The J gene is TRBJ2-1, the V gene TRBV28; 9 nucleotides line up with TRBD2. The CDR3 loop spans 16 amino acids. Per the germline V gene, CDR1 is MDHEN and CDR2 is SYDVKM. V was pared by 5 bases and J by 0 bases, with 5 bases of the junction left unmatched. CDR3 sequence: CASSEETSGSYNEQFF. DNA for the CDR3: TGTGCCAGCAGTGAAGAGACTAGCGGCTCCTACAATGAGCAGTTCTTC.

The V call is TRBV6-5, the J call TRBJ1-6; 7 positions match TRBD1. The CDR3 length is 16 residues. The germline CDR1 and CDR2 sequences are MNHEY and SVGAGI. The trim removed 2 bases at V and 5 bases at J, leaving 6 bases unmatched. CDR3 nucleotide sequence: TGTGCCAGCAGTTACGCCAGGACAGGCCATAATTCACCCCTCCACTTT. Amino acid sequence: CASSYARTGHNSPLHF.

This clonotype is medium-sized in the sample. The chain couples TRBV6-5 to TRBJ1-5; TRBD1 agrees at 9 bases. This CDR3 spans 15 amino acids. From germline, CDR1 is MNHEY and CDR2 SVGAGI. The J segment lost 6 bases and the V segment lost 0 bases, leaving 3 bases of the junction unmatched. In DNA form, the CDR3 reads TGTGCCAGCAGTTACTCCCGACAGGGGGGTCAGCCCCAGCATTTT. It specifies CASSYSRQGGQPQHF.

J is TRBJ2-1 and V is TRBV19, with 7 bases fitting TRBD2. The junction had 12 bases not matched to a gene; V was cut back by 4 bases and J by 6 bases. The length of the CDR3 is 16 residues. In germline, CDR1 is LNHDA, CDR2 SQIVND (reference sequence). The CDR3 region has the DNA TGTGCCAGTAGTAGTGTCCCAAAGCGGGGTATCAATGAGCAGTTCTTC. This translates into CASSSVPKRGINEQFF.

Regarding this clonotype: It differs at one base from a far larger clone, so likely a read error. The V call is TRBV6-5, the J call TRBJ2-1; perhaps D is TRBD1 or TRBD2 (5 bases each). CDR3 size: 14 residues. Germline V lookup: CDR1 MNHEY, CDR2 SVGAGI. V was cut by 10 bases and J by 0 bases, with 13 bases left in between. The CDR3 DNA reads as TGTGCCACCCGCGTGGGGGACTCCTACAATGAGCAGTTCTTC. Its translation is CATRVGDSYNEQFF.

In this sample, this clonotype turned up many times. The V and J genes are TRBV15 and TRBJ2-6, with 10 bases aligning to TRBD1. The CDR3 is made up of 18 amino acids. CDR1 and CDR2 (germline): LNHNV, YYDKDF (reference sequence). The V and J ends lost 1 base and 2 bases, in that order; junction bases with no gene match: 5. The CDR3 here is CATSRGRDRGPGANVLTF. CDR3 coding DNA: TGTGCCACCAGCAGAGGCCGGGACAGGGGCCCTGGGGCCAACGTCCTGACTTTC.

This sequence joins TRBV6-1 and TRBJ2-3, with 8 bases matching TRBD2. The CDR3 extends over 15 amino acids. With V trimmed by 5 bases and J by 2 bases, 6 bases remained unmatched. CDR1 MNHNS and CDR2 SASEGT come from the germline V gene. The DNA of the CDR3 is TGTGCCAGCAGTAACGGCGGGGGGCACACAGATACGCAGTATTTT. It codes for CASSNGGGHTDTQYF.

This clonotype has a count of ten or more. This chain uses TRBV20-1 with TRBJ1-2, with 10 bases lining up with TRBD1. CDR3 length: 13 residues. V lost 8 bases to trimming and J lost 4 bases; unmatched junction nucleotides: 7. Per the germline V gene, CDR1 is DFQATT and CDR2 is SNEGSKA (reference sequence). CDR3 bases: TGCAGTCCCGCGGGACAGGGGATCTATGGCTACACCTTC. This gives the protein CSPAGQGIYGYTF.

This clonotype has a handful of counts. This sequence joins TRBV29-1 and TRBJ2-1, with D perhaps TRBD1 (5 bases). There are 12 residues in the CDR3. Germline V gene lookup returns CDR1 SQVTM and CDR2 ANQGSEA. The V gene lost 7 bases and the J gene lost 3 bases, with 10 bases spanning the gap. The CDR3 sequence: CSGGTVYNEQFF. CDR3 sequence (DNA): TGCAGCGGGGGCACCGTCTACAATGAGCAGTTCTTC.

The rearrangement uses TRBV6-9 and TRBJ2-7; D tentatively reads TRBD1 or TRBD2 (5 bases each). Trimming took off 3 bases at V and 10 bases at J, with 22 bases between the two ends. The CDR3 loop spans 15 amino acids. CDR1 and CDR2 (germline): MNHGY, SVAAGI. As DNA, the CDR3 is TGTGCCAGCAGTTACGGGACGGCTGGCACTTCTCGCCAGTACTTC. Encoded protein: CASSYGTAGTSRQYF.

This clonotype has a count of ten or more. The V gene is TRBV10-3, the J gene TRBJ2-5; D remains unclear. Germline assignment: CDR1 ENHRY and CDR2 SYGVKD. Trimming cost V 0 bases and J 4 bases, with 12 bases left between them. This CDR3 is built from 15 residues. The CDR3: CAISESYKDIETQYF. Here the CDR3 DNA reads TGTGCCATCAGTGAGTCGTATAAGGATATAGAGACCCAGTACTTC.

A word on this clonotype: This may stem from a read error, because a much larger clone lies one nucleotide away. The CDR3 region is CASSLPGGGGEQYF. Here the CDR3 DNA reads TGTGCCAGCAGCCTCCCTGGCGGGGGGGGCGAGCAGTACTTC. V is TRBV7-8 and J is TRBJ2-7, with 9 bases matching TRBD2. CDR1 and CDR2 from the germline V gene are SGHVS and FQNEAQ. The CDR3 is made up of 14 amino acids. The junction had 8 bases not matched to a gene; V was cut back by 5 bases and J by 6 bases.

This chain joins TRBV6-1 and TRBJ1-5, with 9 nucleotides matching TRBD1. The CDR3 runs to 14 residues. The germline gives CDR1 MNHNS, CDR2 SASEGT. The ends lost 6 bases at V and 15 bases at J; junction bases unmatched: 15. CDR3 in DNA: TGTGCCAGCAGCCCAGGGGACAGGGCCCGAAGGAGGCATTTT. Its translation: CASSPGDRARRRHF.

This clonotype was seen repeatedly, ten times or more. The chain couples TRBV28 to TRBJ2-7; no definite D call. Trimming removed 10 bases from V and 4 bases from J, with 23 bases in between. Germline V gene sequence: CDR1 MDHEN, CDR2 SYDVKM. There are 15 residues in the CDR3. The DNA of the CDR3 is TGTGCCACCAGCACCGGAGCCTCCACGAATTACGAGCAGTACTTC. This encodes CATSTGASTNYEQYF. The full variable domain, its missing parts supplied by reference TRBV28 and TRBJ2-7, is DVKVTQSSRYLVKRTGEKVFLECVQDMDHENMFWYRQDPGLGLRLIYFSYDVKMKEKGDIPEGYSVSREKKERFSLILESASTNQTSMYLCATSTGASTNYEQYFGPGTRLTVT.

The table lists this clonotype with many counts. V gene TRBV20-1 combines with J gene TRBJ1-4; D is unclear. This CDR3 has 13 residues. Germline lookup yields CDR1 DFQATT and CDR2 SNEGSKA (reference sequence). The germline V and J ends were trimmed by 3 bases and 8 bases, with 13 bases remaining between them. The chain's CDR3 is CSARKVAGEKLFF. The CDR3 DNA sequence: TGCAGTGCTAGGAAAGTCGCGGGGGAAAAACTGTTTTTT.

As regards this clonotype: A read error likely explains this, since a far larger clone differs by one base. CDR3 loop: CASSFNPASMTDTQYF. The CDR3 bases are TGTGCCAGCAGCTTTAACCCCGCGTCCATGACAGATACGCAGTATTTT. V gene TRBV7-9 combines with J gene TRBJ2-3; D ambiguous. This CDR3 contains 16 residues. Trimming cost V 3 bases and J 3 bases, with 16 bases left between them. Looked up from germline, CDR1 is SEHNR and CDR2 is FQNEAQ (reference sequence).

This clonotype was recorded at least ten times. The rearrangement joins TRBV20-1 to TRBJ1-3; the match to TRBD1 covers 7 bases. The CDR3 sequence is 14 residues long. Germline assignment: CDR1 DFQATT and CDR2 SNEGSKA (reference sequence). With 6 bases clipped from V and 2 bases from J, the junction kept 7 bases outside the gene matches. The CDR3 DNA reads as TGCAGTGCCCAGACAGGGCTAACTGGAAACACCATATATTTT. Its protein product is CSAQTGLTGNTIYF.